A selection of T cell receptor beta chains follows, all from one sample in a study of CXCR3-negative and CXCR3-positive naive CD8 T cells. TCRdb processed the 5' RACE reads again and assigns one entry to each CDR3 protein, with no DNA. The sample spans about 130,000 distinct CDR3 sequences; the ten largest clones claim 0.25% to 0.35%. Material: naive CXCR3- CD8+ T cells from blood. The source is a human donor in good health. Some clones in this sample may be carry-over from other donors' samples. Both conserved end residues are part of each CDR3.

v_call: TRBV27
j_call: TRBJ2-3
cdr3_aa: CASSLRQGPDTQYF

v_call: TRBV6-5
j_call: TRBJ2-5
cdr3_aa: CASSVDREETQYF

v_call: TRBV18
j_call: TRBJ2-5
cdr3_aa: CASSPPLGLSSETQYF

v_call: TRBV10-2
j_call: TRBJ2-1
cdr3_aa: CASSGFLRDSHNEQLF

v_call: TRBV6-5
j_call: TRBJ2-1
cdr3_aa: CASSYGGTRASNEQFF

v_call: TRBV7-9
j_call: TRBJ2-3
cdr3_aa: CASSLLLGATDTQYF

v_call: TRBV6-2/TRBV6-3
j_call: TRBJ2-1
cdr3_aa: CASRPSGTGLYNEQFF

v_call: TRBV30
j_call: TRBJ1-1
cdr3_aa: CAWERAKNTEAFF

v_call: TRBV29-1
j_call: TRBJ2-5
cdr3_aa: CSVAGVQETQYF

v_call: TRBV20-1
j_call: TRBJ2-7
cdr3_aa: CSAEGPEAAAYEQYF

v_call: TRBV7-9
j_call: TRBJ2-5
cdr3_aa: CASSSWTSGSGETQYF

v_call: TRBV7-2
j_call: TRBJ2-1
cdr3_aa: CASSRAWDPYEQFF

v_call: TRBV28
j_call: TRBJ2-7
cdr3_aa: CASSFRGVLTYEQYF

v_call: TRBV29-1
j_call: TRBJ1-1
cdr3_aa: CSVRTNTEAFF

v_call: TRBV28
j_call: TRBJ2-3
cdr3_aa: CASSLLAGSTDTQYF

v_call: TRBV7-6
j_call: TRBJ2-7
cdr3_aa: CASSSPGAAYEQYF

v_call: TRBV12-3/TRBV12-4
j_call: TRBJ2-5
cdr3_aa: CASSLAGTSHETQYF